The 31 T cell receptor beta chains presented below share a single source sample, sequenced in a study of beta chain features in type 1 diabetes. TCRB transcripts that were expressed got sequenced, as all of the isolated RNA had been reverse transcribed. Clones were sequenced by immunoSEQ multiplex PCR, and TCRdb holds only the in-frame ones, with some missing. The table lists 200,000 to 300,000 clones, approximately 11% of them singletons, with over 0.015% in the top ten. Notes on the study in general: Moderate yet significant TCRB CDR3 shortening was seen in Type 1 diabetes patients in all four CD4+ subsets.

Their cognate antigens are unknown. Sequencing was performed on naive CD4+ T cells from blood. All receptors derive from a man younger than 45 with type 1 diabetes.

This clone was seen a few times. The chain carries TRBV11-2 and TRBJ2-1; 9 bases match TRBD2. The CDR3 is 15 residues long. V dropped 4 bases and J dropped 6; count of bases not matched to a gene: 7. Germline CDR1 and CDR2: SGHAT and FQNNGV. The CDR3 loop is CASSWRLAGSNEQFF. The CDR3 nucleotides read TGTGCCAGCAGCTGGCGGCTAGCGGGGTCCAATGAGCAGTTCTTC.

This chain links TRBV29-1 with TRBJ2-3; D may be TRBD1 (6 bases). Germline V gene sequence: CDR1 SQVTM, CDR2 ANQGSEA. The CDR3 covers 11 residues. The V end lost 7 bases, the J end lost 4 bases, and 9 bases lay between the germline ends. CDR3 in DNA: TGCAGCGGACAGGTTTCAGATACGCAGTATTTT. Translated, it gives CSGQVSDTQYF.

This clone appeared a few times. The V gene is TRBV5-1, the J gene TRBJ2-7, with D unresolved. The germline CDR1 and CDR2 sequences are SGHRS and YFSETQ. CDR3 length equals 12 residues. V was trimmed by 4 bases and J by 1 base, leaving 6 bases between them. The CDR3 DNA follows: TGCGCCAGCAGCGCGGCTTCCTACGAGCAGTACTTC. Amino acids: CASSAASYEQYF.

The rearrangement uses TRBV6-1 and TRBJ2-7; 9 positions agree with TRBD2. Germline-derived CDR1 and CDR2 are MNHNS and SASEGT. This CDR3 contains 16 residues. J lost 2 bases, V lost 4 bases, and 9 bases had no gene match. CDR3 in DNA: TGTGCCAGCAGTGCCAGAGGAGCGGGGGGTACCTACGAGCAGTACTTC. Residues: CASSARGAGGTYEQYF.

This clone turned up a few times. The rearrangement uses TRBV4-1 and TRBJ1-6; TRBD1 might be the D (6 bases). This CDR3 comprises 15 residues. CDR1 is MGHRA, CDR2 YSYEKL, per germline. The V and J ends lost 5 bases and 5 bases respectively, with 13 bases between them. The DNA for the CDR3 is TGCGCCAGCAGCGTAAGGACAGAGGATAATTCACCCCTCCACTTT. Protein sequence: CASSVRTEDNSPLHF.

This clone was counted a few times. CDR3 region: CASSDRGIYSYEQFF. The CDR3 DNA reads TGTGCCAGCAGTGATCGGGGGATTTATTCGTATGAGCAGTTCTTC. The J gene is TRBJ2-1, the V gene TRBV25-1, with TRBD2 as a possible D gene (6 bases). The CDR3 loop spans 15 amino acids. V lost 3 bases to trimming and J lost 8 bases, with 17 bases between them. Germline values: CDR1 MGHDK, CDR2 SYGVNS.

This chain links TRBV10-3 with TRBJ2-6; 11 nucleotides align to TRBD1. This CDR3 has 16 residues. V lost 8 bases and J lost 3; bases outside the gene matches: 6. CDR1 and CDR2 from the germline V gene are ENHRY and SYGVKD. CDR3 bases: TGTGCCATCGGTGGACAGGGGGCAGTTGGGGCCAACGTCCTGACTTTC. It yields the protein CAIGGQGAVGANVLTF.

The chain uses TRBV2 and TRBJ2-6; TRBD1 agrees at 9 bases. The germline V gene encodes CDR1 SNHLY and CDR2 FYNNEI. J gave up 0 bases and V 11 bases, and 8 bases lay outside the gene matches. CDR3 size: 16 residues. CDR3 bases: TGTGCCGGGGCGACAGGGGGGTTCTCTGGGGCCAACGTCCTGACTTTC. Amino acids: CAGATGGFSGANVLTF. The whole variable domain, remainder taken from reference TRBV2 and TRBJ2-6, is EPEVTQTPSHQVTQMGQEVILRCVPISNHLYFYWYRQILGQKVEFLVSFYNNEISEKSEIFDDQFSVERPDGSNFTLKIRSTKLEDSAMYFCAGATGGFSGANVLTFGAGSRLTVL.

The chain links TRBV19 to TRBJ1-1; D is unclear. CDR3 length: 13 amino acids. V lost 5 bases and J 6 bases, leaving 13 bases between the germline ends. Germline V gives CDR1 LNHDA, CDR2 SQIVND (reference sequence). CDR3 protein: CASSVGSRAEAFF. In DNA, the CDR3 is TGTGCCAGTAGTGTGGGGAGTCGCGCTGAAGCTTTCTTT.

The table lists this clone with a count of one. The V call is TRBV11-1, the J call TRBJ1-1; 7 nucleotides line up with TRBD1. Germline CDR1 and CDR2: SGHAT and FQDESV (reference sequence). The length of the CDR3 is 14 residues. V lost 6 bases and J lost 6; bases outside the gene matches: 10. The CDR3 sequence is CASSYTTGAPEAFF. CDR3 nucleotide sequence: TGTGCCAGCAGTTACACCACAGGGGCCCCTGAAGCTTTCTTT.

This clone was counted only a few times. This chain connects TRBV5-1 to TRBJ2-1, with TRBD2 identical over 12 bases. Germline CDR1 reads SGHRS; CDR2 reads YFSETQ. The CDR3 extends over 17 amino acids. Trimming cost V 0 bases and J 7 bases; bases outside gene matches: 8. Written as DNA, the CDR3 is TGCGCCAGCAGCTTGGGACCCACTAGCGGGGGGATAAATGAGCAGTTCTTC. Translation gives CASSLGPTSGGINEQFF. Using reference TRBV5-1 and TRBJ2-1 for the parts outside the CDR3, the full variable domain is KAGVTQTPRYLIKTRGQQVTLSCSPISGHRSVSWYQQTPGQGLQFLFEYFSETQRNKGNFPGRFSGRQFSNSRSEMNVSTLELGDSALYLCASSLGPTSGGINEQFFGPGTRLTVL.

This clone has more than one count but fewer than ten. This sequence joins TRBV15 and TRBJ2-5; 10 positions agree with TRBD2. Germline V gene data show CDR1 as LNHNV and CDR2 as YYDKDF (reference sequence). The CDR3 extends over 19 amino acids. V shed 2 bases and J 5 bases; nucleotides not matched to a gene: 17. The CDR3 DNA follows: TGTGCCACCAGCAGACCTCTAGGGAGTAGCGGGGGGCCAGGCGAGACCCAGTACTTC. Protein: CATSRPLGSSGGPGETQYF.

This chain connects TRBV5-1 to TRBJ1-2; D perhaps matches TRBD1 (5 bases). Germline V gives CDR1 SGHRS, CDR2 YFSETQ. Trimming left V 0 bases short and J 7 bases short, with 13 bases between. The CDR3 has 14 amino acids. In nucleotides, the CDR3 is TGCGCCAGCAGCTTGGCCACGCAGGGTGGTGGCTACACCTTC. It is translated as CASSLATQGGGYTF. Full variable domain (outside the CDR3, taken from reference TRBV5-1 and TRBJ1-2): KAGVTQTPRYLIKTRGQQVTLSCSPISGHRSVSWYQQTPGQGLQFLFEYFSETQRNKGNFPGRFSGRQFSNSRSEMNVSTLELGDSALYLCASSLATQGGGYTFGSGTRLTVV.

This clone was detected a few times. The chain recombines TRBV9 with TRBJ2-1; the D gene is possibly TRBD1 (6 bases). The CDR3 spans 15 residues. V lost 0 bases and J lost 7, with 14 bases in between. Germline V gene sequence: CDR1 SGDLS, CDR2 YYNGEE. The CDR3 loop is CASSVAGDTWNEQFF. The CDR3 nucleotides are TGTGCCAGCAGCGTAGCAGGGGACACCTGGAATGAGCAGTTCTTC.

This clone has only a few counts. The J gene is TRBJ1-5, the V gene TRBV29-1; possible D gene TRBD1, 5 bases. The germline gives CDR1 SQVTM, CDR2 ANQGSEA. CDR3 size: 13 residues. The V gene lost 7 bases and the J gene lost 4 bases, with 14 bases spanning the gap. CDR3 nucleotide sequence: TGCAGCGCAAAGCGGGGGACGAATCAGCCCCAGCATTTT. Protein product: CSAKRGTNQPQHF.

V and J are TRBV5-1 and TRBJ2-1, with 7 bases that match TRBD1. Losses at the gene ends were 4 bases for V and 5 bases for J; bases not matched to a gene: 6. CDR1 and CDR2 from the germline V gene are SGHRS and YFSETQ. This CDR3 has 14 residues. The CDR3 DNA is TGCGCCAGCAGCCGACAGGGTCTAAACAATGAGCAGTTCTTC. Amino acids: CASSRQGLNNEQFF.

The chain carries TRBV6-1 and TRBJ1-6, with no clear D. Per the germline V gene, CDR1 is MNHNS and CDR2 is SASEGT. V was trimmed by 10 bases and J by 13 bases, leaving 14 bases between them. The CDR3 runs to 11 residues. The chain's CDR3 is CATGMEAPLHF. CDR3 nucleotide sequence: TGTGCCACCGGGATGGAGGCCCCCCTCCACTTT.

The table lists this clone with a few counts. The chain recombines TRBV15 with TRBJ2-2; 8 nucleotides line up with TRBD2. The ends lost 5 bases at V and 6 bases at J; junction bases unmatched: 8. CDR1 and CDR2 from the germline V gene are LNHNV and YYDKDF (reference sequence). This CDR3 is 15 amino acids long. The CDR3 spells CATSVGTSNSGELFF. DNA of the CDR3: TGTGCCACCAGCGTAGGGACTAGTAATTCCGGGGAGCTGTTTTTT.

This clone was recorded a few times. This chain links TRBV18 with TRBJ2-3, with a weak D call TRBD1 (5 bases). This CDR3 spans 16 amino acids. V shed 4 bases and J shed 4 bases, with 18 bases lying between them. The germline V gene has CDR1 KGHSH and CDR2 LQKENI. CDR3 protein: CASSQQDLPAPDTQYF. CDR3 nucleotides: TGTGCCAGCTCACAACAGGACCTCCCCGCCCCAGATACGCAGTATTTT.

This chain joins TRBV18 and TRBJ2-3, with 9 nucleotides matching TRBD2. The CDR3 covers 17 residues. Germline V gives CDR1 KGHSH, CDR2 LQKENI. Trimming removed 3 bases from V and 2 bases from J; junction bases left unmatched: 9. This CDR3 is CASSPRLAGETTDTQYF. CDR3 bases: TGTGCCAGCTCACCCCGGTTAGCGGGGGAGACCACAGATACGCAGTATTTT.

This clone was seen a few times. V is TRBV27 and J is TRBJ2-5; perhaps TRBD1 as D (6 bases). Trimming shortened V by 5 bases and J by 5 bases, and 15 bases separated the two germline ends. The CDR3 is 14 amino acids. Germline CDR1 reads MNHEY; CDR2 reads SMNVEV (reference sequence). CDR3 sequence: CASSPAGTPETQYF. Here the CDR3 DNA reads TGTGCCAGCAGTCCCGCCGGGACACCGGAGACCCAGTACTTC.

This clone has only a few counts. The genes are TRBV4-1 and TRBJ1-6; 12 bases are shared with TRBD1. Germline-derived CDR1 and CDR2 are MGHRA and YSYEKL. V gave up 5 bases and J gave up 7 bases; unmatched junction bases: 6. The CDR3 sequence is 16 residues long. CDR3 bases: TGCGCCAGCAGCACGGGACAGGGGGCGAGGAATTCACCCCTCCACTTT. Its protein product is CASSTGQGARNSPLHF.

This clone was detected only a few times. The chain uses TRBV28 and TRBJ2-1; 9 nucleotides agree with TRBD1. The CDR3 extends over 15 amino acids. Germline V CDR1 and CDR2: MDHEN, SYDVKM. The junction had 6 bases not matched to a gene; V was cut back by 4 bases and J by 5 bases. As DNA, the CDR3 is TGTGCCAGCAGTTCAGACAGGGGGGTGAACAATGAGCAGTTCTTC. It specifies CASSSDRGVNNEQFF.

This sequence joins TRBV6-5 and TRBJ1-5; 7 nucleotides line up with TRBD1. The CDR3 loop spans 14 amino acids. Per germline, CDR1 MNHEY and CDR2 SVGAGI. V lost 8 bases, J lost 5 bases, and 9 bases stayed unmatched. The chain's CDR3 is CASARGDRDQPQHF. The CDR3 DNA is TGTGCCAGCGCTAGAGGGGACAGAGATCAGCCCCAGCATTTT.

J is TRBJ1-2 and V is TRBV2; 7 nucleotides align to TRBD1. CDR3 size: 14 residues. The germline V gene encodes CDR1 SNHLY and CDR2 FYNNEI. The junction had 5 bases not matched to a gene; V was cut back by 1 base and J by 6 bases. Here the CDR3 reads CASSEVRTGDGYTF. CDR3 DNA: TGTGCCAGCAGTGAAGTCAGGACAGGTGATGGCTACACCTTC.

This clone was counted a few times. The gene calls are TRBV29-1 and TRBJ1-1, with unresolved D. The CDR3 sequence is 13 residues long. Germline V lookup: CDR1 SQVTM, CDR2 ANQGSEA. V was pared by 5 bases and J by 3 bases, with 13 bases between. As DNA, the CDR3 is TGCAGCGTTCAATTCCGCCAGGACACTGAAGCTTTCTTT. Its protein is CSVQFRQDTEAFF.

This clone has more than one count but fewer than ten. The CDR3 nucleotides read TGTGCCAGCAGCTTCCGTCCCGGGACAGGGAATGAAAAACTGTTTTTT. It translates to CASSFRPGTGNEKLFF. The J gene is TRBJ1-4, the V gene TRBV7-2; TRBD1 matches at 9 bases. The CDR3 loop spans 16 amino acids. Germline CDR1 is SGHTA and CDR2 is FQGNSA. J was trimmed by 5 bases and V by 3 bases; bases with no gene match: 7.

Here the CDR3 reads CASSPGLAVTDTQYF. The CDR3 DNA follows: TGTGCCAGCAGCCCGGGACTAGCGGTCACAGATACGCAGTATTTT. This chain links TRBV4-2 with TRBJ2-3; 11 bases fit TRBD2. Germline CDR1 is LGHNA and CDR2 is YNFKEQ. V shed 4 bases and J 2 bases; nucleotides not matched to a gene: 2. The CDR3 sequence is 15 residues long.

This clone was counted only a few times. The chain combines TRBV25-1 with TRBJ2-1; the D gene is possibly TRBD2 (5 bases). The length of the CDR3 is 14 residues. The germline V gene encodes CDR1 MGHDK and CDR2 SYGVNS. The V end was cut by 8 bases, the J end by 6 bases, with 17 bases between. In nucleotides, the CDR3 is TGTGCCAGCTCCTCGGCGGGTCCGGCCAATGAGCAGTTCTTC. It specifies CASSSAGPANEQFF.

In this sample, this clone turned up a few times. The chain employs TRBV7-9 and TRBJ2-5; 7 bases map to TRBD2. V gave up 5 bases and J gave up 5 bases; unmatched junction bases: 8. CDR3 length: 14 residues. Germline V gene lookup returns CDR1 SEHNR and CDR2 FQNEAQ (reference sequence). Written as DNA, the CDR3 is TGTGCCAGCAGCGCGAGACTAGCCTTGGAGACCCAGTACTTC. Protein: CASSARLALETQYF.

This clone came up a few times. V gene TRBV28 combines with J gene TRBJ1-6; TRBD1 might be the D (5 bases). The CDR3 extends over 13 amino acids. CDR1 and CDR2 from the germline V gene are MDHEN and SYDVKM. Deletions cut 9 bases from V and 5 bases from J, with 11 bases between. CDR3 coding DNA: TGTGCCAGTATCTCGGACAATAATTCACCCCTCCACTTT. Translation gives CASISDNNSPLHF.